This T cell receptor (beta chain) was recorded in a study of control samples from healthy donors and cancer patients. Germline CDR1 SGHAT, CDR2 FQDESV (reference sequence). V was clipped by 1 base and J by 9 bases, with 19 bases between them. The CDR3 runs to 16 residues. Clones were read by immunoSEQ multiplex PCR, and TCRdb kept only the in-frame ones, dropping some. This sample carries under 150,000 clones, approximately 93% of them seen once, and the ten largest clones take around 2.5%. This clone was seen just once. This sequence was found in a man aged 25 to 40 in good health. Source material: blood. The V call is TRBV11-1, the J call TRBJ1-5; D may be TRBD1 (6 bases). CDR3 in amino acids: CASSLGDGQLGVPQHF. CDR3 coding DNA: TGTGCCAGCAGCTTAGGGGACGGACAGCTTGGGGTGCCCCAGCATTTT.